This TCR beta chain was sequenced in a study of blood T cell repertoires in COVID-19. Study as a whole: Samples taken during acute and convalescent COVID-19 were collected in the United States, Italy and Spain. The cDNA or gDNA used as material had been derived from T cells, B-cell-depleted T cells, or PBMCs.

Per the authors' pipeline: Quantification of nucleated cells was approximated via reference gene primer amplification. Generated by immunoSEQ multiplex PCR, the TCRdb table keeps only in-frame clones and is missing some. That table is the source of V, J and clone size, and D and trimming were worked out from the DNA. This sample has about 160,000 clones, with more than 70% found just once. V was shortened by 3 bases and J by 4 bases, with 12 bases between the two germline ends. The CDR3 covers 14 residues. Germline CDR1 and CDR2: SGHTA and FQGNSA. Sequences were obtained from peripheral blood. This chain links TRBV7-2 with TRBJ1-1, with D possibly TRBD1 on 6 matching bases. The TCR comes from a man aged 60 to 69 with acute or convalescent COVID-19. This CDR3 is CASSFTQGRTEAFF. DNA of the CDR3: TGTGCCAGCAGCTTTACGCAGGGGCGCACTGAAGCTTTCTTT.